A single sample gave rise to the 19 T cell receptor beta chains below, sequenced in a study of PD-1 blockade in classical Hodgkin lymphoma. Data came from immunoSEQ multiplex PCR; TCRdb stores just in-frame clones and leaves some out. The data contain 35,000 to 45,000 clones, 85% to 90% of them seen just once; the ten biggest clones take up roughly 7.7%. Each of the patients experienced relapse following autologous stem cell transplantation, and their brentuximab vedotin exposure differed. Sequenced here: peripheral blood mononuclear cells (PBMCs), sampled before the second cycle of nivolumab. The source is a human donor with classical Hodgkin lymphoma.

V usage is TRBV18 and J usage is TRBJ2-1, with D possibly TRBD1 on 6 matching bases. V was shortened by 3 bases and J by 7 bases, with 13 bases between the two germline ends. This CDR3 is 14 amino acids long. Germline assignment: CDR1 KGHSH and CDR2 LQKENI. In DNA form, the CDR3 reads TGTGCCAGCTCACCTAGGGATGGACAGAATGAGCAGTTCTTC. Residues: CASSPRDGQNEQFF.

The chain uses TRBV7-9 and TRBJ2-1; D not certain. Germline CDR1 reads SEHNR; CDR2 reads FQNEAQ (reference sequence). V lost 1 base, J lost 5 bases, and 9 bases lay in between. This CDR3 contains 14 residues. CDR3 nucleotides: TGTGCCAGCAGCTTAGGTATCCCTAACAATGAGCAGTTCTTC. Amino acid sequence: CASSLGIPNNEQFF.

The chain links TRBV10-1 to TRBJ2-5; TRBD2 matches 12 bases. The V gene end was trimmed by 4 bases and the J gene end by 5 bases; junction bases not matched to a gene: 5. Germline values: CDR1 WNHNN, CDR2 SYGVQD (reference sequence). CDR3 length: 15 amino acids. In DNA, the CDR3 is TGCGCCAGCAGTGCTAGCGGGAGGGCCGAGGAGACCCAGTACTTC. Its protein is CASSASGRAEETQYF.

The CDR3, as DNA: TGTGCCAGCAGCTTCGCCGCAGGAGGTATCGACTATGGCTACACCTTC. Its translation is CASSFAAGGIDYGYTF. V gene TRBV11-2 combines with J gene TRBJ1-2; D is uncertain. There are 16 residues in the CDR3. The germline V gene has CDR1 SGHAT and CDR2 FQNNGV. The V gene lost 3 bases and the J gene lost 3 bases, with 17 bases spanning the gap.

This clone was detected once. V usage is TRBV21-1 and J usage is TRBJ2-7; the table gives TRBD1 as D, unverified against the DNA. TRBV21-1 represents a pseudogene. The CDR3 sequence is 14 residues long. The CDR3 DNA is TGTGCCAGCAGCAAGGGACAGGGTGCCTACGAGCAGTACTTC. Encoded protein: CASSKGQGAYEQYF.

This clone was detected a few times. V usage is TRBV21-1 and J usage is TRBJ2-7. TRBV21-1 is designated a pseudogene. This CDR3 is 15 amino acids long. The CDR3 reads CASSIAATPLGEQYF. The CDR3 DNA follows: TGTGCCAGCAGCATTGCTGCAACCCCCTTGGGAGAGCAGTACTTC.

The V gene is TRBV14, the J gene TRBJ2-4, with no clear D. The CDR3 is 16 amino acids. The germline gives CDR1 SGHDN, CDR2 FVKESK. V lost 4 bases and J lost 2, with 15 bases in between. The CDR3 here is CASSRISSASKNIQYF. The CDR3 nucleotides are TGTGCCAGCAGCCGCATTTCTTCTGCGTCCAAAAACATTCAGTACTTC.

This chain uses TRBV9 with TRBJ1-6; D is unclear. Germline loops: CDR1 SGDLS, CDR2 YYNGEE. This CDR3 spans 15 amino acids. The germline V and J ends were trimmed by 0 bases and 0 bases, with 4 bases remaining between them. The CDR3 DNA reads as TGTGCCAGCAGCGTAGGAAGCTCCTATAATTCACCCCTCCACTTT. This translates into CASSVGSSYNSPLHF.

The genes are TRBV30 and TRBJ2-1; 11 positions match TRBD2. The CDR3 length is 18 residues. CDR1 and CDR2 from the germline V gene are GTSNPN and SVGIG (reference sequence). The V segment lost 0 bases and the J segment 5 bases; nucleotides outside the gene matches: 12. The CDR3 here is CAWSVLPSGRIEDNEQFF. For the CDR3, the DNA is TGTGCCTGGAGTGTACTCCCTAGCGGGAGGATAGAGGACAATGAGCAGTTCTTC.

The chain carries TRBV30 and TRBJ1-5; D is possibly TRBD1 (6 bases). This CDR3 spans 15 amino acids. V was pared by 4 bases and J by 2 bases, with 15 bases between. Germline V gives CDR1 GTSNPN, CDR2 SVGIG (reference sequence). CDR3 in DNA: TGTGCCTGGACCCAAGGGGGGGGCGGCAATCAGCCCCAGCATTTT. Protein product: CAWTQGGGGNQPQHF.

A word on this clone: Distinct nucleotide sequences in the sample also encode this CDR3. The rearrangement uses TRBV5-6 and TRBJ2-3; D not certain. Germline assignment: CDR1 SGHDT and CDR2 YYEEEE. V lost 1 base and J 4 bases, leaving 19 bases between the germline ends. CDR3 length: 17 amino acids. CDR3 residues: CASSLNLGFLGSDTQYF. In DNA form, the CDR3 reads TGTGCCAGCAGCTTGAATCTCGGCTTTCTGGGATCAGATACGCAGTATTTT.

The gene calls are TRBV20-1 and TRBJ1-4, with D unclear. The CDR3 sequence is 10 residues long. V was shortened by 6 bases and J by 4 bases, with 3 bases between the two germline ends. Germline CDR1 is DFQATT and CDR2 is SNEGSKA (reference sequence). CDR3 loop: CSAGNEKLFF. The CDR3 nucleotides are TGCAGTGCCGGTAATGAAAAACTGTTTTTT.

The chain joins TRBV5-8 to TRBJ1-5; a possible D gene is TRBD1 (5 bases). With 4 bases removed from V and 6 bases from J, the gap between germline ends came to 14 bases. From germline, CDR1 is SGHTS and CDR2 YDEGEE. The CDR3 spans 14 residues. CDR3 in amino acids: CASSPGRGGQPQHF. CDR3 coding DNA: TGTGCCAGCAGCCCGGGACGGGGAGGTCAGCCCCAGCATTTT.

The rearrangement uses TRBV6-5 and TRBJ2-1; TRBD1 agrees at 8 bases. Germline V lookup: CDR1 MNHEY, CDR2 SVGAGI. With V trimmed by 4 bases and J by 6 bases, 11 bases remained unmatched. The CDR3 runs 16 residues. CDR3 sequence reads: CASSSLTGGISNEQFF. The CDR3 region has the DNA TGTGCCAGCAGTTCCCTCACAGGGGGAATAAGCAATGAGCAGTTCTTC.

The chain carries TRBV5-1 and TRBJ2-7; D gene uncertain. Germline-derived CDR1 and CDR2 are SGHRS and YFSETQ. This CDR3 spans 13 amino acids. The V and J ends lost 1 base and 3 bases respectively, with 8 bases between them. CDR3 in DNA: TGCGCCAGCAGCTTGAGCACCAACTACGAGCAGTACTTC. Translating it yields CASSLSTNYEQYF.

V usage is TRBV12-5 and J usage is TRBJ1-2; TRBD1 might be the D (6 bases). With 6 bases removed from V and 4 bases from J, the gap between germline ends came to 12 bases. CDR1 is LGHNT, CDR2 FRNRAP, per germline. The CDR3 sequence is 13 residues long. Here the CDR3 reads CASGQQGLYGYTF. Here the CDR3 DNA reads TGTGCTAGTGGCCAACAGGGACTCTATGGCTACACCTTC.

The rearrangement joins TRBV11-3 to TRBJ2-1; 11 nucleotides agree with TRBD2. Unmatched junction bases numbered 11, after V lost 6 bases and J lost 4 bases. The germline V gene encodes CDR1 SGHNT and CDR2 YENEEA. CDR3 size: 17 residues. CDR3 in amino acids: CASRPTSGSKVYNEQFF. CDR3 sequence (DNA): TGTGCCAGCAGGCCAACTAGCGGGAGTAAGGTATACAATGAGCAGTTCTTC.

Notes on this clone: In the same sample, other DNA sequences code for this CDR3. The gene calls are TRBV18 and TRBJ1-1, with D tentatively TRBD1 (6 bases). CDR3 length equals 13 residues. V dropped 8 bases and J dropped 2 bases, with 12 bases sitting between them. Looked up from germline, CDR1 is KGHSH and CDR2 is LQKENI. The CDR3 sequence: CASGQSGNTEAFF. CDR3 bases: TGTGCCAGCGGACAGTCTGGAAACACTGAAGCTTTCTTT. The full variable domain, in which reference TRBV18 and TRBJ1-1 provide the parts outside the CDR3, is NAGVMQNPRHLVRRRGQEARLRCSPMKGHSHVYWYRQLPEEGLKFMVYLQKENIIDESGMPKERFSAEFPKEGPSILRIQQVVRGDSAAYFCASGQSGNTEAFFGQGTRLTVV.

This clone came up once. V and J are TRBV5-4 and TRBJ2-5; D is unclear. The CDR3 is 12 residues long. V was trimmed by 3 bases and J by 5 bases, leaving 8 bases between them. CDR1 is SGHNT, CDR2 YYREEE, per germline (reference sequence). CDR3 nucleotide sequence: TGTGCCAGCAGCTCAGTCCGGGAGACCCAGTACTTC. Residues: CASSSVRETQYF.